The entry below describes one T cell receptor beta chain. Authors' analysis steps: Reference gene primer amplification gave nucleated cell count estimates. Clones were read by immunoSEQ multiplex PCR, and TCRdb kept only the in-frame ones, dropping some. Clone size and V and J calls were adopted from that table, with D and trimming inferred from the DNA. The data show 130,000 to 150,000 clones, under 85% seen once. The data stem from a study of blood T cell repertoires in COVID-19. On the study more broadly: From the United States, Italy and Spain came samples of acute and convalescent COVID-19. T cells, B-cell-depleted T cells, or PBMCs provided the cDNA or gDNA that served as material.

This receptor was obtained from an elderly woman in a cohort sampled during active or convalescent COVID-19. The sample comprised peripheral blood.

The CDR3 protein is CASSFSGGQPEQYV. The CDR3 nucleotides read TGTGCCAGCAGTTTTAGCGGGGGCCAGCCCGAGCAGTACGTC. The gene calls are TRBV2 and TRBJ2-7; TRBD2 agrees at 9 bases. Germline loops: CDR1 SNHLY, CDR2 FYNNEI. CDR3 length equals 14 residues. V shed 5 bases, J shed 6 bases, and the junction held 8 bases outside the gene matches.